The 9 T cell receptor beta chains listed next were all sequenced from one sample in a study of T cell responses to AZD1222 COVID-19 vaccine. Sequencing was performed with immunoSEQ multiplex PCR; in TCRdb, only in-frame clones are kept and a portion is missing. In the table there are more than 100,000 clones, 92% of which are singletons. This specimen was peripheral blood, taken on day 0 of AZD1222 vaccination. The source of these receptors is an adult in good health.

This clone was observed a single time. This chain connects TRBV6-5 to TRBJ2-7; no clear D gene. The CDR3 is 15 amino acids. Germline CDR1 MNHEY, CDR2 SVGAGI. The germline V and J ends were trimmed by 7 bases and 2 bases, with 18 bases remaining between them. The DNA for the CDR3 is TGTGCCAGCACCCTAGTCGTGGGGAAACCCTACGAGCAGTACTTC. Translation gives CASTLVVGKPYEQYF.

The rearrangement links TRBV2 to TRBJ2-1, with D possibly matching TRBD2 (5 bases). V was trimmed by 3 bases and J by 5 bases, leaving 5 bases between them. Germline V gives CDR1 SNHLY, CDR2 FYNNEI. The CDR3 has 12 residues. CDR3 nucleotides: TGTGCCAGCAGTGACGGGGACAATGAGCAGTTCTTC. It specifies CASSDGDNEQFF.

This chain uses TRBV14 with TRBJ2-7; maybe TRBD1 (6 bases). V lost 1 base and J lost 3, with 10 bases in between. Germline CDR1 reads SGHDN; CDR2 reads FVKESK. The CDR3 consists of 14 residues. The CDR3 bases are TGTGCCAGCAGCCAAGTCGTAGGGGGCTACGAGCAGTACTTC. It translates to CASSQVVGGYEQYF.

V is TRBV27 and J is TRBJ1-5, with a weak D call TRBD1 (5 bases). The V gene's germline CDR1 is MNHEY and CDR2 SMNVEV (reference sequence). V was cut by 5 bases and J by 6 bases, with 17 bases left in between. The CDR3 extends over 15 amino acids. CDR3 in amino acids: CASSPQTRGGQPQHF. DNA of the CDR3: TGTGCCAGCAGTCCCCAAACGAGGGGAGGTCAGCCCCAGCATTTT.

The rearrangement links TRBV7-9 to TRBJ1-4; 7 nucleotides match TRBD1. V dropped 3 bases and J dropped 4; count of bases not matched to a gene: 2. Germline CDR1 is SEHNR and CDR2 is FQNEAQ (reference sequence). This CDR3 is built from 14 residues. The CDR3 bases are TGTGCCAGCAGCTTGGGACAGAATAATGAAAAACTGTTTTTT. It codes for CASSLGQNNEKLFF. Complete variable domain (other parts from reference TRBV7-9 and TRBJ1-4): DTGVSQNPRHKITKRGQNVTFRCDPISEHNRLYWYRQTLGQGPEFLTYFQNEAQLEKSRLLSDRFSAERPKGSFSTLEIQRTEQGDSAMYLCASSLGQNNEKLFFGSGTQLSVL.

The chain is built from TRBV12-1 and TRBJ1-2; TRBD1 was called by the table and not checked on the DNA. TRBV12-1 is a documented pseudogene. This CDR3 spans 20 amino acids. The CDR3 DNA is TGTGCCAGCAGCTTCCACTGCCCGGGACAGGGGAGGCTAGCTAACTATGGCTACACCTTC. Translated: CASSFHCPGQGRLANYGYTF.

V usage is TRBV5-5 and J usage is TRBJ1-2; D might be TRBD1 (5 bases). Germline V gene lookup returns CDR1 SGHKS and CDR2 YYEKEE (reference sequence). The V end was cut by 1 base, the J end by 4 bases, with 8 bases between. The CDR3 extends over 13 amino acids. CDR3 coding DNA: TGTGCCAGCAGCTTGCCGGGGCTCTATGGCTACACCTTC. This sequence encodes CASSLPGLYGYTF. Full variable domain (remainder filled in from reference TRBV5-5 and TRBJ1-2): DAGVTQSPTHLIKTRGQQVTLRCSPISGHKSVSWYQQVLGQGPQFIFQYYEKEERGRGNFPDRFSARQFPNYSSELNVNALLLGDSALYLCASSLPGLYGYTFGSGTRLTVV.

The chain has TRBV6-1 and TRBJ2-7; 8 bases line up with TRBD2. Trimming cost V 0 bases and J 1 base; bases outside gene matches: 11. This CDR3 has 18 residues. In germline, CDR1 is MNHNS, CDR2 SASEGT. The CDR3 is CASSEAFYPAGASYEQYF. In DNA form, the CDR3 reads TGTGCCAGCAGTGAAGCGTTTTATCCAGCGGGAGCTTCCTACGAGCAGTACTTC.

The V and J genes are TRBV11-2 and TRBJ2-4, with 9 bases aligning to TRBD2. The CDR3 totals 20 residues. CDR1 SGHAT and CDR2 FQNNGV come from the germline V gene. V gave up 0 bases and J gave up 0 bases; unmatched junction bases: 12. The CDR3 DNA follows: TGTGCCAGCAGCTTAGATTCGGGGGCGACTAGCGGAATAGCCAAAAACATTCAGTACTTC. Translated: CASSLDSGATSGIAKNIQYF.